This T cell receptor beta chain was sequenced for a study of cytomegalovirus exposure and HLA in healthy donors. These donors, healthy bone marrow donors, were studied. In nominal health when sampled, donors likely had unrecorded immune exposures nonetheless. Primers: 60 Vbeta forward and 13 Jbeta reverse. The table came from immunoSEQ multiplex PCR; TCRdb's copy has only in-frame clones and leaves some out. The sample lists 100,000 to 150,000 clones; 80% to 85% were seen once. The V gene lost 5 bases and the J gene lost 2 bases, with 12 bases spanning the gap. The V gene's germline CDR1 is GTSNPN and CDR2 SVGIG (reference sequence). The CDR3 length is 13 residues. This clone was picked up one time. Its target is not known. Points from the study as a whole: It was reportedly the case that the classifier diagnosed cytomegalovirus status with high specificity and sensitivity. V segments that were indistinguishable, TRBV6-2 and TRBV6-3 among them, were omitted from analysis.

What was sequenced was PBMCs. This chain links TRBV30 with TRBJ1-2; no clear D. This TCR derives from a boy between 10 and 17 years old in good health and CMV-seronegative. The CDR3 DNA follows: TGTGCCTGGGCCCCACACAGCAACTATGGCTACACCTTC. It is translated as CAWAPHSNYGYTF.